This T cell receptor (beta chain) comes out of a study of shared clonotypes between healthy human individuals. This CDR3 contains 13 residues. CDR1 is MNHEY, CDR2 SVGAGI, per germline. The germline V and J ends were trimmed by 5 bases and 2 bases, with 8 bases remaining between them. Using immunoSEQ multiplex PCR, the repertoire was profiled, and TCRdb retains in-frame clones only, with some absent. In the table there are about 2 million clones, about 95% of which are singletons. The specimen was naive CD4+ T cells sorted from blood. Sample subset: CD45RA+ positively selected. The chain carries TRBV6-5 and TRBJ2-3, with D unclear. The clonotype was recovered from a man between 18 and 35 years old in good health. In DNA, the CDR3 is TGTGCCAGCAGTCTAATCGCCACAGATACGCAGTATTTT. This codes for CASSLIATDTQYF.